Listed below are T cell receptor beta chains from one sample, sequenced in a study of shared clonotypes between healthy human individuals. Assay used: immunoSEQ multiplex PCR; TCRdb lists only in-frame clones, some missing. The repertoire includes roughly 1 million clones, about three quarters of them detected once, and 1.4% sits in the top ten. The sequenced sample was memory CD4+ T cells sorted from blood. The receptors originated from a man between 18 and 35 years old in good health. Each CDR3 is given with its conserved first and last residue. Fields, in order: clone size, V gene, CDR3 length, J gene, D gene, CDR3 DNA, CDR3 protein. The D gene is left open where the match is weak. Expanded clones get a size class; other rows say once, few or many, or leave the size out.

>few|TRBV5-1|12|TRBJ1-2|-
TGCGCCAGCAGCTCCGACGGTCATGGCTACACCTTC
CASSSDGHGYTF
>many|TRBV5-4|12|TRBJ1-2|-
TGTGCCAGCAGCTTGGACAACTATGGCTACACCTTC
CASSLDNYGYTF
>many|TRBV30|14|TRBJ2-2|-
TGTGCCTGGGACCGGGATATGAACACCGGGGAGCTGTTTTTT
CAWDRDMNTGELFF
>-|TRBV11-2|16|TRBJ2-2|-
TGTGCCAGCAGCTTAGCTGGAGGTTTCGACACCGGGGAGCTGTTTTTT
CASSLAGGFDTGELFF
>-|TRBV21-1|16|TRBJ1-2|-
TGTGCCAGCAGCAACGAGACGAGACACCGGCTCTTGGGCTACACCTTC
CASSNETRHRLLGYTF
>-|TRBV4-1|16|TRBJ1-5|-
TGCGCCAGCAGCCAAGGGTTCAGGGGCGGATATCAGCCCCAGCATTTT
CASSQGFRGGYQPQHF
>-|TRBV15|14|TRBJ2-7|-
TGTGCCACCAGCAGGTCCTCGGACCGAAACGAGCAGTACTTC
CATSRSSDRNEQYF
>-|TRBV28|14|TRBJ1-4|TRBD1
TGTGCCAGCAGTTTACCGGGACAGGCCGAAAAACTGTTTTTT
CASSLPGQAEKLFF
>-|TRBV10-3|11|TRBJ2-1|-
TGTGCCATCAGCCGTAGGGATGAGCAGTTCTTC
CAISRRDEQFF
>-|TRBV27|16|TRBJ1-5|-
TGTGCCAGCAGTTTATCGATACAGACAGGCGGTCAGCCCCAGCATTTT
CASSLSIQTGGQPQHF
>-|TRBV28|15|TRBJ1-2|-
TGTGCCAGCAGGAAATGGACTGCCGCTAACTATGGCTACACCTTC
CASRKWTAANYGYTF
>-|TRBV2|14|TRBJ2-1|TRBD2
TGTGCCAGCCGACTAGCGGGGGAATACAATGAGCAGTTCTTC
CASRLAGEYNEQFF
>-|TRBV30|15|TRBJ1-1|-
TGTGCCTGGAGTGTAGCCAGGACCCTGAACACTGAAGCTTTCTTT
CAWSVARTLNTEAFF
>-|TRBV6-1|15|TRBJ1-3|-
TGTGCCAGCGAGATTTCCTTTAAGGGAGGAAACACCATATATTTT
CASEISFKGGNTIYF
>-|TRBV7-8|17|TRBJ2-5|TRBD2
TGTGCCAGCAGCTCTAGGGCGGGAGGCTTTGGGGGAGAGACCCAGTACTTC
CASSSRAGGFGGETQYF
>-|TRBV5-1|15|TRBJ2-2|-
TGCGCCAGCAGAGAGGGTATTCTAAACACCGGGGAGCTGTTTTTT
CASREGILNTGELFF
>-|TRBV19|15|TRBJ1-5|-
TGTGCCAGTAGTACCCGATTAGGAATCGGTCAGCCCCAGCATTTT
CASSTRLGIGQPQHF